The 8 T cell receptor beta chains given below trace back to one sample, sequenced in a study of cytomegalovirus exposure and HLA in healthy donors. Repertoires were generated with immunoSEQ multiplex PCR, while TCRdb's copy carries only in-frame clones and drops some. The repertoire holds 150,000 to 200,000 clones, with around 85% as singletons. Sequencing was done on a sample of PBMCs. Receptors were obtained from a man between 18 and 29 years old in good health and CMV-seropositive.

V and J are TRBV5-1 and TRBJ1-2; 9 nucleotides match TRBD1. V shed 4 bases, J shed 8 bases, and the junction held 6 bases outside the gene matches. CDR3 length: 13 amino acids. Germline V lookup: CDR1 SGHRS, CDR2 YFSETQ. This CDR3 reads CASSQDRGVGYTF. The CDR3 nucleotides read TGCGCCAGCAGCCAGGACAGGGGTGTAGGCTACACCTTC. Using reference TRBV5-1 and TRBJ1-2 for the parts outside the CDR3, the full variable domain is KAGVTQTPRYLIKTRGQQVTLSCSPISGHRSVSWYQQTPGQGLQFLFEYFSETQRNKGNFPGRFSGRQFSNSRSEMNVSTLELGDSALYLCASSQDRGVGYTFGSGTRLTVV.

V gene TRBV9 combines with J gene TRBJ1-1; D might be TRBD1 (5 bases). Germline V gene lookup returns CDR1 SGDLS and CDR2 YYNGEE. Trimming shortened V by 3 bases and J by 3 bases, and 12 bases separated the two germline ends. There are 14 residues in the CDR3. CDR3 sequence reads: CASSEAGRDTEAFF. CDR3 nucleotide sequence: TGTGCCAGCAGCGAAGCAGGGAGGGACACTGAAGCTTTCTTT. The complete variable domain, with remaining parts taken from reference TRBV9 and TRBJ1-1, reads DSGVTQTPKHLITATGQRVTLRCSPRSGDLSVYWYQQSLDQGLQFLIQYYNGEERAKGNILERFSAQQFPDLHSELNLSSLELGDSALYFCASSEAGRDTEAFFGQGTRLTVV.

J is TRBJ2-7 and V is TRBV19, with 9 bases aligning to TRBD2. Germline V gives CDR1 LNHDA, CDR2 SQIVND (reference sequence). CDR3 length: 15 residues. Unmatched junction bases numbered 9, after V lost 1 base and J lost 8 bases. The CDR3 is CASSIGTSVLGQQYF. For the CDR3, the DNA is TGTGCCAGTAGTATAGGGACTAGCGTCCTCGGGCAGCAGTACTTC.

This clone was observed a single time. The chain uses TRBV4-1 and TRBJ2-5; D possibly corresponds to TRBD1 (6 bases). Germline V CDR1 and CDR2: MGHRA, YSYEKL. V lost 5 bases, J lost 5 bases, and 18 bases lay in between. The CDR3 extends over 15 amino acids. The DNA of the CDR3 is TGCGCCAGCAGCAAAGTGCCAGGGGAAGGGGAGACCCAGTACTTC. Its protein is CASSKVPGEGETQYF.

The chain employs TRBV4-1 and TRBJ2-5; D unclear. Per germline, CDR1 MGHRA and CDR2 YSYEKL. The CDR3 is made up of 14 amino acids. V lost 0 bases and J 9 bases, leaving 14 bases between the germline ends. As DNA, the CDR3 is TGCGCCAGCAGCCAAGATCCAGGTACCTCCGCCCAGTACTTC. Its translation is CASSQDPGTSAQYF.

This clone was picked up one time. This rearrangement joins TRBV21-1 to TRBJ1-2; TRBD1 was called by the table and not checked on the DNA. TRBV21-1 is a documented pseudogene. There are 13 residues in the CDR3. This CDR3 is CASSVQGNYGYTF. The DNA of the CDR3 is TGTGCCAGCAGCGTACAGGGTAACTATGGCTACACCTTC.

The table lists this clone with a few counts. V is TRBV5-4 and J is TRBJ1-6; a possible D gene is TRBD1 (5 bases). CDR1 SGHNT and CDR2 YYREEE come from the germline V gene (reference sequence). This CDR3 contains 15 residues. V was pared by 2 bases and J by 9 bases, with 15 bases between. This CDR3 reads CASSFLSGVSSPLHF. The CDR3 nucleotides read TGTGCCAGCAGCTTTCTCTCGGGGGTGAGTTCACCCCTCCACTTT.

CDR3 nucleotide sequence: TGTGCCAGCAGTGCCCGGGGACAGGGACTGAGCTACGAGCAGTACTTC. This gives the protein CASSARGQGLSYEQYF. V gene TRBV6-1 combines with J gene TRBJ2-7; 9 bases match TRBD1. Germline trimming cut 4 bases from V and 3 bases from J; bases unmatched to any gene: 10. The germline gives CDR1 MNHNS, CDR2 SASEGT. CDR3 length equals 16 residues.